This TCR beta chain comes out of a study of blood T cells in healthy people across ages. Notes on the study in general: TCR beta diversity was tightly associated with the proportion of naive T cells.

A second roughly 6 to 11 cycle PCR used barcoded and J-beta primers. TCRdb used MiXCR to reprocess the 5' RACE reads, holding one entry per CDR3 protein. Among about 1.8 million distinct CDR3 sequences listed, roughly 49% were seen once. Unmatched junction bases numbered 13, after V lost 7 bases and J lost 4 bases. This CDR3 contains 17 residues. Worth noting for this clonotype: Its matching antigen is unknown.

Each donor was a healthy Caucasian individual from Russia, aged roughly 6 to 90. Sequencing was done on a sample of blood. The source is a woman between 40 and 50 years old in good health. The J gene is TRBJ2-3, the V gene TRBV12-3 or TRBV12-4, with 11 bases matching TRBD2. CDR3 loop: CASKSLAGGLRADTQYF. In nucleotides, the CDR3 is TGTGCCAGCAAGTCTCTAGCGGGGGGCCTTAGAGCAGATACGCAGTATTTT.